A selection of T cell receptor beta chains follows, all from one sample in a study of T cells in Graves' hyperthyroidism and ophthalmopathy. Each CDR3 protein gets one entry after TCRdb re-called the multiplex PCR reads with MiXCR. Among some 460,000 distinct CDR3 sequences listed, around 14% were seen once. Sequencing input: blood. Every receptor here comes from a woman aged 18-29 years with Graves' hyperthyroidism. CDR3s include the opening cysteine and the closing phenylalanine or tryptophan. A D gene is named only where the DNA matches it firmly. A row's size may be missing; if present it is once, few, many or a size class.

. . TRBJ1-2 TRBV5-1 TGCGCCAGCAGCCCCGGGGCTTCTTTTAACTATGGCTACACCTTC CASSPGASFNYGYTF
TRBD2 . TRBJ2-3 TRBV20-1 TGCAGTGCTATAGAGGGACTAGCGGGGGGCGCAGATACGCAGTATTTT CSAIEGLAGGADTQYF
TRBD1 many TRBJ1-4 TRBV7-2 TGTGCCAGCAGCTCGGACAGGGGAAATGAAAAACTGTTTTTT CASSSDRGNEKLFF
TRBD1 few TRBJ1-2 TRBV28 TGTGCCATAAGCGGGGGGACAGGGACCACCTACACCTTC CAISGGTGTTYTF
TRBD1 many TRBJ1-2 TRBV7-2 TGTGCCAGCAGCCCCGAACAGGGGGCTTACTATGGCTACACCTTC CASSPEQGAYYGYTF
. . TRBJ1-2 TRBV29-1 TGCAGCGTGCAAAATGCCTACTATGGCTACACCTTC CSVQNAYYGYTF
. few TRBJ1-4 TRBV5-1 TGCGCCAGCAGCCCTGGGGACCGAGTACATAATGAAAAACTGTTTTTT CASSPGDRVHNEKLFF
. many TRBJ2-7 TRBV15 TGTGCCACCAGCAGTAATGGTCAGGGGCCTCACTACGAGCAGTACTTC CATSSNGQGPHYEQYF
TRBD1 few TRBJ2-2 TRBV10-3 TGTGCCATGACAGGGGAAGGAACCGGGGAGCTGTTTTTT CAMTGEGTGELFF
TRBD2 many TRBJ2-1 TRBV28 TGTGCCAGCAGTTTTGGGGGAGGGCAAAATGAGCAGTTCTTC CASSFGGGQNEQFF
TRBD2 many TRBJ2-5 TRBV2 TGTGCCAGCAGTGAAATAGCGGGAGATCAGACCCAGTACTTC CASSEIAGDQTQYF
. many TRBJ1-5 TRBV12-3/TRBV12-4 TGTGCCAGCAGCGGGGACACGAAGGATCAGCCCCAGCATTTT CASSGDTKDQPQHF
. many TRBJ1-3 TRBV12-3/TRBV12-4 TGTGCCAGCAGTTCGACAGCCTCTGGAAACACCATATATTTT CASSSTASGNTIYF
. many TRBJ2-1 TRBV12-3/TRBV12-4 TGTGCCAGCAGGGGGGATGAGCAGTTCTTC CASRGDEQFF
. . TRBJ2-1 TRBV5-1 TGCGCCAGCAGCTTGGTCGAGTTGTCCTCCTACAATGAGCAGTTCTTC CASSLVELSSYNEQFF
. . TRBJ1-6 TRBV7-2 TGTGCCAGCAGCTTGATCGGGTTCTATAATTCACCCCTCCACTTT CASSLIGFYNSPLHF
. . TRBJ2-1 TRBV11-2 TGTGCCAGCAGCTTAAGGCTGCTTAGCCAAGGAGTCAATGAGCAGTTCTTC CASSLRLLSQGVNEQFF
. . TRBJ2-1 TRBV5-1 TGCGCCAGCAGCTTTCGAAGGGACCCGAAGTGGGGTGAGCAGTTCTTC CASSFRRDPKWGEQFF
TRBD1 many TRBJ1-2 TRBV7-2 TGTGCCAGCAGCTTAGGAGGGACAGGACACAACTATGGCTACACCTTC CASSLGGTGHNYGYTF
. many TRBJ1-5 TRBV12-3/TRBV12-4 TGTGCCAGCAGTTTGGCAGGGGATAATCAGCCCCAGCATTTT CASSLAGDNQPQHF
. . TRBJ2-3 TRBV5-1 TGCGCCAGCAGCCCCCGCCACTTGAGACTCGACACAGATACGCAGTATTTT CASSPRHLRLDTDTQYF
TRBD2 few TRBJ2-5 TRBV11-2 TGTGCCAGCAGCTTGTATAGCGGGCAAGAGACCCAGTACTTC CASSLYSGQETQYF